Listed below are T cell receptor beta chains from one sample, sequenced in a study of cytomegalovirus exposure and HLA in healthy donors. Profiling relied on immunoSEQ multiplex PCR, and the TCRdb table lists in-frame clones only, not all of them. This table holds approximately 120,000 clones, 94% found once. Material: PBMCs. The receptor source for this set is a woman aged 18 to 35 in good health and CMV-seronegative. Both conserved end residues are part of each CDR3. The order of the fields is V gene, clone size, CDR3 length, J gene, D gene, CDR3 DNA, CDR3 protein. D genes are given only for firm matches. Part of the rows lack a size; the others show once, few, many or a class for expanded clones.

TRBV5-1,once,15,TRBJ2-7,TRBD1,TGCGCCAGCAGCTTAGGAGTACAGGGGGCCTACGAGCAGTACTTC,CASSLGVQGAYEQYF
TRBV13,-,16,TRBJ1-1,-,TGTGCCAGCAGCTTAAGTCTCCACGCCAGGAACACTGAAGCTTTCTTT,CASSLSLHARNTEAFF
TRBV7-9,-,17,TRBJ2-2,TRBD1,TGTGCCAGCAGCTTCCGGGACAGGAGCTCCTACACCGGGGAGCTGTTTTTT,CASSFRDRSSYTGELFF
TRBV2,-,12,TRBJ1-1,TRBD1,TGTGCCAGCAGGGGACAGTATTCTGAAGCTTTCTTT,CASRGQYSEAFF
TRBV27,-,14,TRBJ2-2,-,TGTGCCAGCAGGGTCGGTTCAAACACCGGGGAGCTGTTTTTT,CASRVGSNTGELFF
TRBV6-6,-,15,TRBJ2-3,-,TGTGCCAGCAGTTACTTACCGGGAATCACAGATACGCAGTATTTT,CASSYLPGITDTQYF
TRBV29-1,-,14,TRBJ1-4,TRBD1,TGCAGCGGATTACCGGGACAGGGTAATGAAAAACTGTTTTTT,CSGLPGQGNEKLFF
TRBV9,-,13,TRBJ1-1,-,TGTGCCAGCAGCGTAGGAGGGAGCACTGAAGCTTTCTTT,CASSVGGSTEAFF
TRBV11-2,-,15,TRBJ2-7,-,TGTGCCAGCAGCTTAGTTTCGGGGAGCTCCTACGAGCAGTACTTC,CASSLVSGSSYEQYF
TRBV5-1,-,15,TRBJ2-1,TRBD2,TGCGCCAGCAGCCCGACTAGCGAACCGTACAATGAGCAGTTCTTC,CASSPTSEPYNEQFF
TRBV11-2,-,13,TRBJ2-1,TRBD1,TGTGCCAGCAAGACAGGGGGTAAGGTTGAGCAGTTCTTC,CASKTGGKVEQFF
TRBV6-1,-,14,TRBJ2-3,TRBD1,TGTGCCAGCAGTGGGACAGGGGGCCCAGATACGCAGTATTTT,CASSGTGGPDTQYF
TRBV13,-,14,TRBJ2-2,-,TGTGCCAGCAGCCCGAGGGTCCTAGACGGGGAGCTGTTTTTT,CASSPRVLDGELFF
TRBV4-1,-,15,TRBJ2-7,-,TGCGCCAGCAATTACCAAGAGCAGGGCTGGTACGAGCAGTACTTC,CASNYQEQGWYEQYF
TRBV6-1,-,17,TRBJ1-5,-,TGTGCCAGCAGTGAAGTTCGGACTTATAATAGCAATCAGCCCCAGCATTTT,CASSEVRTYNSNQPQHF
TRBV30,-,15,TRBJ2-3,-,TGTGCCTGGAGGCCGATCCAGGGGTACACAGATACGCAGTATTTT,CAWRPIQGYTDTQYF
TRBV7-6,-,15,TRBJ1-2,-,TGTGCCAGCAGCTTAGCATCGGCAGGGGCAAGTGGCTACACCTTC,CASSLASAGASGYTF
TRBV6-5,-,16,TRBJ1-3,-,TGTGCCAGCAGTTACTTTTCCGGGGGAACAGGAAACACCATATATTTT,CASSYFSGGTGNTIYF
TRBV4-1,-,16,TRBJ2-7,TRBD2,TGCGCCAGCAGCCAAGGTGCGGGGGGCAGATCCTACGAGCAGTACTTC,CASSQGAGGRSYEQYF